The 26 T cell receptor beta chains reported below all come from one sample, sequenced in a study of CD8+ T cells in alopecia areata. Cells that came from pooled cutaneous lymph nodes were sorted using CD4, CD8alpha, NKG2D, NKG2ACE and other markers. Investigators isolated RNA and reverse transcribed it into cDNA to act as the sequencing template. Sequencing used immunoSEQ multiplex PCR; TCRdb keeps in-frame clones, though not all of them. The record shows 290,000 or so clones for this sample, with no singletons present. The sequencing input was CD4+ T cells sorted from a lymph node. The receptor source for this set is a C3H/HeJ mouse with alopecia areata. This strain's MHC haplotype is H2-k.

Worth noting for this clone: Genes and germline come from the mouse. CDR3 bases read: TGTGCCAGCAGCCCCCCGACAGGGAGAGCT. Protein product: CASSPPTGRA. The full CDR3 sequence reads CASSPPTGRAEQFF. The chain couples TRBV5 to TRBJ2-1, with TRBD1 identical over 7 bases. The observed sequence ends 4 residues before the CDR3 terminus, with the missing tail filled in from the germline J gene. Germline-derived CDR1 and CDR2 are LGHNA and YNLKQL (reference sequence). The CDR3 extends over 14 amino acids.

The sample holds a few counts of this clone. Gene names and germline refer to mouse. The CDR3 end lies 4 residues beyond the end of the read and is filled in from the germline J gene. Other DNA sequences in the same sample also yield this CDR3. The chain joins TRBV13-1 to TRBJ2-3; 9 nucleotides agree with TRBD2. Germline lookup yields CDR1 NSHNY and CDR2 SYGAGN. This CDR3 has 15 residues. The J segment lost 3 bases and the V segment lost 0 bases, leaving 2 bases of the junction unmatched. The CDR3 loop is CASSDADWGAETLYF. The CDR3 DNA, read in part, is TGTGCCAGCAGTGATGCTGACTGGGGGGCAGAA.

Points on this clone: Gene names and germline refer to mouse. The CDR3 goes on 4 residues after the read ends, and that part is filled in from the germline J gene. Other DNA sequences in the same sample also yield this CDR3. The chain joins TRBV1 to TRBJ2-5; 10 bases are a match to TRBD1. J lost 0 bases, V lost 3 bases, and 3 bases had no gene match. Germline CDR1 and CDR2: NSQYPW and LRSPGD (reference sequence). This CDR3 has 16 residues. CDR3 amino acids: CTCSAGTGVNQDTQYF. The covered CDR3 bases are TGCACCTGCAGTGCTGGGACAGGGGTTAACCAAGAC.

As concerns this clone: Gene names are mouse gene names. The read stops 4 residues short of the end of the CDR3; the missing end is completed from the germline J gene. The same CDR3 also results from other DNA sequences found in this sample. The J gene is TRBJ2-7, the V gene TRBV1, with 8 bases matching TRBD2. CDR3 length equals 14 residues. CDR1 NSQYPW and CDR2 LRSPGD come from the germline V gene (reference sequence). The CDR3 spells CTCSADGGGYEQYF. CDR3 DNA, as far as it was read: TGCACCTGCAGTGCAGATGGGGGGGGATAT.

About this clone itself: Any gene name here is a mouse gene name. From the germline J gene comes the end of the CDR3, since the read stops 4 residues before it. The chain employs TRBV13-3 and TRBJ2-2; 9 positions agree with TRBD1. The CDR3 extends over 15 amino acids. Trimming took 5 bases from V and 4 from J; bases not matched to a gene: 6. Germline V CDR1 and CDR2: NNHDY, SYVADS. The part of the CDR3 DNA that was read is TGTGCCAGCAGCCGGGACAGGGCCCCCACCGGG. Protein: CASSRDRAPTG. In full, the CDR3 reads CASSRDRAPTGQLYF.

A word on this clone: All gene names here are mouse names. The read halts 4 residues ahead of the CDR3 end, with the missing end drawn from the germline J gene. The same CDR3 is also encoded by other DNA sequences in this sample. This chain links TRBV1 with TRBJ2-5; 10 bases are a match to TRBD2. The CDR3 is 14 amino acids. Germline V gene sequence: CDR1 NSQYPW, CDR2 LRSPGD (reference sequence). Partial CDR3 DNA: TGCACCTGCAGTGCTACTGGGGGGGAAGAC. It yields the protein CTCSATGGED. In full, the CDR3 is CTCSATGGEDTQYF.

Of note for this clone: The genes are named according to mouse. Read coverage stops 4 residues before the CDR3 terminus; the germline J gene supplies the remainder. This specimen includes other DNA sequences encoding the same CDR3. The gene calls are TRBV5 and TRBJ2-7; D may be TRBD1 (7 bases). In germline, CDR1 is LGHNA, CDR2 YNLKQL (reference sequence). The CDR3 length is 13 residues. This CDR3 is CASSQDRGDEQYF. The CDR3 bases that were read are TGTGCCAGCAGCCAAGACAGGGGGGAT.

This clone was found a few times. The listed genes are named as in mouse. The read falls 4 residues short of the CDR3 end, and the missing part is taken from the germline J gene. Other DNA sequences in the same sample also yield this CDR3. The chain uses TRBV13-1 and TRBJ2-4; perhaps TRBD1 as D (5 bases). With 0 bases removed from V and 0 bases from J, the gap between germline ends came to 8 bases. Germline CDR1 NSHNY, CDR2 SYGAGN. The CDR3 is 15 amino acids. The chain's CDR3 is CASSDARGSQNTLYF. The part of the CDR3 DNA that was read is TGTGCCAGCAGTGATGCAAGGGGTAGTCAAAAC.

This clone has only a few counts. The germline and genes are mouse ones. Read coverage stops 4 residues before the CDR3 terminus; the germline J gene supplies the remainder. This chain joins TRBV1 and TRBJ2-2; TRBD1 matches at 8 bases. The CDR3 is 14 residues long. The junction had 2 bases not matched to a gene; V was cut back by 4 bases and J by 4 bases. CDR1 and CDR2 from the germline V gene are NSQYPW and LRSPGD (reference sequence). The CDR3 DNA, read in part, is TGCACCTGCAGTGGGGGACAGGTCACCGGG. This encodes CTCSGGQVTG. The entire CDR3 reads CTCSGGQVTGQLYF.

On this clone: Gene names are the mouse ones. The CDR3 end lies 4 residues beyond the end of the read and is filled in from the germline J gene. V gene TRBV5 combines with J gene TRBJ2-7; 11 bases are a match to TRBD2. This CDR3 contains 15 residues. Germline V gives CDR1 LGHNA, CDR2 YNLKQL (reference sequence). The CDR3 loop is CASSQDWTGGYEQYF. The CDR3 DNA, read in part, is TGTGCCAGCAGCCAAGATTGGACTGGGGGGTAT.

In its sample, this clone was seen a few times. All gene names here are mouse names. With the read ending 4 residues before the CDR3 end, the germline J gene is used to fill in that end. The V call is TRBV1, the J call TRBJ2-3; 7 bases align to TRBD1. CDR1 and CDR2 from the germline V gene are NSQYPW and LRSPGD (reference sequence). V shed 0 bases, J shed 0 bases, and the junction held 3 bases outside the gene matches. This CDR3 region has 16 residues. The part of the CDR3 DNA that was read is TGCACCTGCAGTGCAGAAGGGACAGTTAGTGCAGAA. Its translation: CTCSAEGTVSAE. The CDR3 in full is CTCSAEGTVSAETLYF.

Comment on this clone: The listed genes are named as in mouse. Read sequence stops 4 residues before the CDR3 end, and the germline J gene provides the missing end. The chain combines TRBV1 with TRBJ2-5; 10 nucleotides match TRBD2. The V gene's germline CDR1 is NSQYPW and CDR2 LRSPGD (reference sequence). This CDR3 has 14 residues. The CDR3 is CTCSFLGGPDTQYF. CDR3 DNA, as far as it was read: TGCACCTGCAGTTTCCTGGGGGGGCCGGAC.

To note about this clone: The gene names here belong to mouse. The sequenced part of the CDR3 DNA is TGCACCTGCAGTGAGGGACAGGGA. The encoded protein is CTCSEGQG. The complete CDR3 protein is CTCSEGQGEVFF. V gene TRBV1 combines with J gene TRBJ1-1; TRBD1 agrees at 9 bases. The sequenced fragment ends 4 residues before the CDR3 boundary, so the rest is inferred from the germline J gene. Germline loops: CDR1 NSQYPW, CDR2 LRSPGD (reference sequence). The CDR3 extends over 12 amino acids.

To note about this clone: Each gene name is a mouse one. The CDR3 DNA, read in part, is TGTGCCAGCAGTATAGGGGGGACAGGGGTTAATTCGCCC. Protein product: CASSIGGTGVNSP. The full CDR3 reads CASSIGGTGVNSPLYF. This sequence joins TRBV19 and TRBJ1-6; 10 nucleotides match TRBD1. The read is 3 residues too short to cover the CDR3 end, so that end is filled in from the germline J gene. TRBJ1-6 is an open reading frame, and its role is uncertain. With 0 bases clipped from V and 6 bases from J, the junction kept 3 bases outside the gene matches. Germline CDR1 FNHDT, CDR2 SITEND (reference sequence). The CDR3 length is 16 residues.

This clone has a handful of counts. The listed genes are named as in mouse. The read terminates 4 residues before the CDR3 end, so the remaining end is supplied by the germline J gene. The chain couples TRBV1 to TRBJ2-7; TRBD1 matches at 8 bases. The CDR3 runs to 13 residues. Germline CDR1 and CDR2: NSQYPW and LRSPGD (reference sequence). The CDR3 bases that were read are TGCACCTGCAGTGCAGCGACAGGGGAT. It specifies CTCSAATGD. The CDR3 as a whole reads CTCSAATGDEQYF.

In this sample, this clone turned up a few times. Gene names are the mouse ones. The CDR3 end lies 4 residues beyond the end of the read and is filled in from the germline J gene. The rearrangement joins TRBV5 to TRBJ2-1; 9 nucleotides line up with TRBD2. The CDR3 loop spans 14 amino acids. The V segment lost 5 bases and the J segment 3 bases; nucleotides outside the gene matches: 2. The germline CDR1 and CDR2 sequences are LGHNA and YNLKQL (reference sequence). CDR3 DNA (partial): TGTGCCAGCAGCGTGACTGGGGGCTATGCT. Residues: CASSVTGGYA. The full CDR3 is CASSVTGGYAEQFF.

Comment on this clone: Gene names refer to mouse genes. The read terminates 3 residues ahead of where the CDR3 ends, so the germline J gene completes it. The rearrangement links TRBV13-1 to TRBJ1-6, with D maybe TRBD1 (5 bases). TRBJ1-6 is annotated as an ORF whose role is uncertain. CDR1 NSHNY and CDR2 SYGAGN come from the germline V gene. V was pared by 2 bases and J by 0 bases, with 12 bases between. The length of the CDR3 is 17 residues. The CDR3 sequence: CASSEDGGNSYNSPLYF. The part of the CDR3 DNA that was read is TGTGCCAGCAGTGAGGATGGGGGAAATTCCTATAATTCGCCC.

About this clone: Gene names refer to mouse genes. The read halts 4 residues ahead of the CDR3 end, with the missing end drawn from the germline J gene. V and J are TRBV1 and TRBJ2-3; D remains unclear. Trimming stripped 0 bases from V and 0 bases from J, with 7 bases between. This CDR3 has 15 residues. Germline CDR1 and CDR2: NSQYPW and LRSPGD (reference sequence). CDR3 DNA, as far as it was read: TGCACCTGCAGTGCAGATCTGGAGAGTGCAGAA. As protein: CTCSADLESAE. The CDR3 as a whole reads CTCSADLESAETLYF. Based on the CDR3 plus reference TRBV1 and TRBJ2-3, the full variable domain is VTLLEQNPRWRLVPRGQAVNLRCILKNSQYPWMSWYQQDLQKQLQWLFTLRSPGDKEVKSLPGADYLATRVTDTELRLQVANMSQGRTLYCTCSADLESAETLYFGSGTRLTVL.

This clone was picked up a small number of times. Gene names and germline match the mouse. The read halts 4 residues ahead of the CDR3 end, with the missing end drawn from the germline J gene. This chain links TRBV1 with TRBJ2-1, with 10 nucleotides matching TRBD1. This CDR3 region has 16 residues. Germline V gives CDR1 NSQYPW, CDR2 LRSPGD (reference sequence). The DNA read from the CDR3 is TGCACCTGCAGTGCAGGATCCGGGACAGGGGAAGCT. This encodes CTCSAGSGTGEA. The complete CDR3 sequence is CTCSAGSGTGEAEQFF.

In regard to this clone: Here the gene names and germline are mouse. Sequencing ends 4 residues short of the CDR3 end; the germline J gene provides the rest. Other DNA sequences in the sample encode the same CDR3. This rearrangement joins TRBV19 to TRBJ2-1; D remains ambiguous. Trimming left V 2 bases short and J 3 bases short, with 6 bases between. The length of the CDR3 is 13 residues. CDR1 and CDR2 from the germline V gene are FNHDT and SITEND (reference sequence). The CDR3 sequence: CASSMGVYAEQFF. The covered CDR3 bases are TGTGCCAGCAGTATGGGTGTCTATGCT.

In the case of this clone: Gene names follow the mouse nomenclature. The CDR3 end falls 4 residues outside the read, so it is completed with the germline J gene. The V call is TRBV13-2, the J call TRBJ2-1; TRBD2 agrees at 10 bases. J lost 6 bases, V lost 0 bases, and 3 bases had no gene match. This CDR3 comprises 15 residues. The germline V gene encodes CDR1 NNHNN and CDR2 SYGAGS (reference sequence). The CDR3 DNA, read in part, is TGTGCCAGCGGTGATGCTCTGGGGGGGCTTGCT. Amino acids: CASGDALGGLA. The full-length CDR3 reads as CASGDALGGLAEQFF.

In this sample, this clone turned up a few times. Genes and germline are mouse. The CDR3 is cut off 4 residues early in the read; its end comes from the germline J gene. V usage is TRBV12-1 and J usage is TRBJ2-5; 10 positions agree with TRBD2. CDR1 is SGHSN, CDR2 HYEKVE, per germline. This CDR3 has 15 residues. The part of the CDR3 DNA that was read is TGTGCCAGCTCTCTCGCTGGGGGGGCGCGTGAC. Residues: CASSLAGGARD. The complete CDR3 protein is CASSLAGGARDTQYF.

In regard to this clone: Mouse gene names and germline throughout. CDR3 loop: CASSQGGYYAEQFF. The part of the CDR3 DNA that was read is TGTGCCAGCAGCCAGGGGGGATACTATGCT. This chain links TRBV5 with TRBJ2-1; D is possibly TRBD2 (6 bases). Read sequence stops 4 residues before the CDR3 end, and the germline J gene provides the missing end. V dropped 3 bases and J dropped 2 bases, with 8 bases sitting between them. The V gene's germline CDR1 is LGHNA and CDR2 YNLKQL (reference sequence). There are 14 residues in the CDR3.

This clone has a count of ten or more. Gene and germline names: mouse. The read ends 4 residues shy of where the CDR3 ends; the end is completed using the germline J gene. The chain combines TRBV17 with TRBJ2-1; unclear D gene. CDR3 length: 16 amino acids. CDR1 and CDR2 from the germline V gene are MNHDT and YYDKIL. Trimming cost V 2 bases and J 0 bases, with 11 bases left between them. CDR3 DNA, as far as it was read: TGTGCTAGCAGTAGATCACAGAGCAATAACTATGCT. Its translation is CASSRSQSNNYA. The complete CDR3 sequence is CASSRSQSNNYAEQFF.

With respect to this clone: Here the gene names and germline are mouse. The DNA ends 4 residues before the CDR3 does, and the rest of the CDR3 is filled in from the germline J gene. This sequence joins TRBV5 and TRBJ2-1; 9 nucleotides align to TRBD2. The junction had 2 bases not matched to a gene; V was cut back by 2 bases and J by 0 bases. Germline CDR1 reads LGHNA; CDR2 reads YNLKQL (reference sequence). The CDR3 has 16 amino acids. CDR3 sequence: CASSQSGGDNYAEQFF. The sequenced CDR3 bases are TGTGCCAGCAGCCAATCTGGGGGGGATAACTATGCT.

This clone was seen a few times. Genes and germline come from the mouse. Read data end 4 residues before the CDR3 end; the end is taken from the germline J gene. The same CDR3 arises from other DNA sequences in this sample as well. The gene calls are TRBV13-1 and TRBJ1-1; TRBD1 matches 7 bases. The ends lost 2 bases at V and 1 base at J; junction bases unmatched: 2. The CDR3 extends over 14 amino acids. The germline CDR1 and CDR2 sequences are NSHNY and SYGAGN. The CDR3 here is CASSEGGLNTEVFF. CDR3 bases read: TGTGCCAGCAGTGAAGGGGGCTTAAACACA.